The present T cell receptor beta chain was sequenced within a study of Tregs in tolerant kidney transplant recipients. Recipients received nonmyeloablative bone marrow transplants from related graft donors, with transient mixed chimerism. Unstimulated regulatory T cells (CD4+CD25+CD127-), CD4+CD25- non-regulatory cells, CD4 and CD8 cells were FACS-sorted from thawed PBMCs. The CDR3 has 13 amino acids. Germline V CDR1 and CDR2: MNHEY, SVGAGI. Trimming left V 10 bases short and J 6 bases short, with 19 bases between. The repertoire was sequenced with immunoSEQ multiplex PCR; TCRdb's copy has only in-frame clones and lacks some. The sample yields around 50,000 clones, more than 70% seen once.

This TCR was recovered from a human patient who received a combined kidney and bone marrow transplant. Some T cells may possibly be graft donor cells. Sequenced here: CD8+ T cells from blood (PBMCs), sampled 12 months after the transplant. This chain connects TRBV6-5 to TRBJ2-7, with D maybe TRBD1 (5 bases). CDR3 loop: CATTFDSYSEQYF. The CDR3 nucleotides read TGTGCCACGACCTTTGACAGTTACAGCGAGCAGTACTTC.